The 10 T cell receptor beta chains in this list originate from one sample, sequenced in a study of shared clonotypes between healthy human individuals. Sequencing used immunoSEQ multiplex PCR; TCRdb keeps in-frame clones, though not all of them. This table holds 630,000 or so clones, 95% to 98% found once. Selected positively for CCR7 and CD45RO-negative, naive CD8 cells excluded terminally differentiated effector memory CD45RA+ cells. The material sequenced was naive CD8+ T cells sorted from blood. These receptors were taken from a man aged 30-40 years in good health.

Concerning this clone itself: The sample contains more than one DNA sequence encoding this CDR3. This rearrangement joins TRBV28 to TRBJ2-7; D not resolved. Germline CDR1 reads MDHEN; CDR2 reads SYDVKM. V gave up 2 bases and J gave up 0 bases, with 5 bases separating them. The CDR3 runs 13 residues. The DNA for the CDR3 is TGTGCCAGCAGTTTACTGGACTCCTACGAGCAGTACTTC. The encoded protein is CASSLLDSYEQYF.

Concerning this clone: The same CDR3 arises from other DNA sequences in this sample as well. This chain uses TRBV7-9 with TRBJ1-2; the match to TRBD1 covers 9 bases. The trim removed 5 bases at V and 7 bases at J, leaving 5 bases unmatched. The CDR3 consists of 13 residues. Germline lookup yields CDR1 SEHNR and CDR2 FQNEAQ (reference sequence). As DNA, the CDR3 is TGTGCCAGCAGCCCTGGGACAGGGAGTGGCTACACCTTC. Translated, it gives CASSPGTGSGYTF.

This clone was counted once. This chain links TRBV30 with TRBJ2-7; possibly TRBD1 for D (5 bases). This CDR3 is built from 13 residues. V gave up 2 bases and J gave up 2 bases, with 10 bases separating them. The germline V gene encodes CDR1 GTSNPN and CDR2 SVGIG (reference sequence). CDR3 region: CAWSIDRAYEQYF. The DNA of the CDR3 is TGTGCCTGGAGTATAGACAGAGCCTACGAGCAGTACTTC.

As regards this clone: Lacking the conserved final phenylalanine or tryptophan, this CDR3 likely reflects a read error. The DNA is omitted, as the CDR3 cannot be located on it reliably, and the CDR3 follows TCRdb's listing. This sequence joins TRBV28 and TRBJ1-2. Inclusive of both ends, the CDR3 amounts to 13 amino acids. Germline loops: CDR1 MDHEN, CDR2 SYDVKM. The CDR3 spells CASSFADSGESTI.

This chain joins TRBV15 and TRBJ2-3; the match to TRBD2 covers 7 bases. CDR1 is LNHNV and CDR2 is YYDKDF in the germline V gene (reference sequence). V was pared by 0 bases and J by 5 bases, with 5 bases of the junction left unmatched. The CDR3 totals 15 residues. The CDR3 sequence: CATSREAGVGDTQYF. For the CDR3, the DNA is TGTGCCACCAGCAGAGAGGCGGGAGTGGGAGATACGCAGTATTTT.

The rearrangement joins TRBV5-6 to TRBJ2-3; TRBD1 might be the D (5 bases). The CDR3 totals 16 residues. Trimming left V 1 base short and J 2 bases short, with 14 bases between. Per germline, CDR1 SGHDT and CDR2 YYEEEE. The CDR3 protein is CASSLSRVPATDTQYF. CDR3 nucleotides: TGTGCCAGCAGCTTGTCCAGGGTGCCAGCCACAGATACGCAGTATTTT.

V is TRBV19 and J is TRBJ2-7; 7 bases are shared with TRBD1. CDR3 length: 16 residues. The junction had 15 bases not matched to a gene; V was cut back by 8 bases and J by 2 bases. Germline CDR1 is LNHDA and CDR2 is SQIVND (reference sequence). CDR3 sequence: CASSPFTGDVPYEQYF. Written as DNA, the CDR3 is TGTGCCAGTTCCCCCTTCACAGGGGATGTACCCTACGAGCAGTACTTC.

The V gene is TRBV4-1, the J gene TRBJ2-7, with TRBD1 as a possible D gene (6 bases). The CDR3 spans 17 residues. V lost 1 base, J lost 2 bases, and 18 bases lay in between. Germline CDR1 and CDR2: MGHRA and YSYEKL. Here the CDR3 DNA reads TGCGCCAGCAGCCAAGCCCCAGGGACATCTCTTACCTACGAGCAGTACTTC. It encodes CASSQAPGTSLTYEQYF.

V and J are TRBV29-1 and TRBJ1-4, with TRBD1 matching over 7 bases. Germline V gene lookup returns CDR1 SQVTM and CDR2 ANQGSEA. The CDR3 has 14 amino acids. Trimming removed 5 bases from V and 7 bases from J; junction bases left unmatched: 10. DNA of the CDR3: TGCAGCGTTCGCATTACAGGGGTCGCTGAAAAACTGTTTTTT. Translation: CSVRITGVAEKLFF.

The chain joins TRBV27 to TRBJ1-2, with D unclear. V was pared by 2 bases and J by 4 bases, with 17 bases between. The germline gives CDR1 MNHEY, CDR2 SMNVEV (reference sequence). The CDR3 contains 16 residues. CDR3 nucleotides: TGTGCCAGCAGTTTAAACGCGGGAGGCCCCCCCTATGGCTACACCTTC. Translation: CASSLNAGGPPYGYTF.